Below, one T cell receptor (beta chain) is given with its context. This record belongs to a study of blood T cell repertoires in COVID-19. At the level of the study: The cDNA or gDNA used as material had been derived from T cells, B-cell-depleted T cells, or PBMCs.

Participants reported their clinical history, and cohort assignment relied on those reports. Original data processing: Using reference gene primer amplification, nucleated cell counts were estimated. Profiling relied on immunoSEQ multiplex PCR, and the TCRdb table lists in-frame clones only, not all of them. D and trimming were read from the DNA, whereas the V and J calls and clone size are those reported in that table. The table lists roughly 400,000 clones, 88% of them singletons. Per the germline V gene, CDR1 is LNHDA and CDR2 is SQIVND (reference sequence). V was clipped by 4 bases and J by 5 bases; unmatched bases: 11. The CDR3 length is 15 residues.

The sequence came from a woman aged 40 to 55 with acute COVID-19. The chain recombines TRBV19 with TRBJ2-7, with TRBD2 matching 7 bases. Source material: PBMCs or T cells enriched from blood (not recorded which). The DNA of the CDR3 is TGTGCCAGTAGTACCCCGGGACTAAGCAAGCACGAGCAGTACTTC. Its translation is CASSTPGLSKHEQYF.